This TCR beta chain comes out of a study of siplizumab effects on memory and regulatory T cells. The repertoire was sequenced with immunoSEQ multiplex PCR; TCRdb's copy has only in-frame clones and lacks some. The sample comprises around 100,000 clones, roughly 90% of which are singletons, and 0.85% to 1.3% rests with the top ten. This clone was counted only a few times. Its antigen is not identified. Germline values: CDR1 SGHDN, CDR2 FVKESK. The germline V and J ends were trimmed by 8 bases and 0 bases, with 11 bases remaining between them. The CDR3 is 14 residues long. The study, taken as a whole, reports: Among alloreactive clones, only a minor fraction mapped to unstimulated subsets. On average, about 69% of mappable alloreactive CD4+ clones were Treg-derived under siplizumab, against 25% to 30% in controls. The suppressive capacity of proliferating Tregs from siplizumab cultures remained unconfirmed. No naive or memory phenotype could be assigned to roughly 80-95% of proliferating clones.

The chain carries TRBV14 and TRBJ1-3; tentative D call: TRBD1 (5 bases). The sequencing sample was made of CD4+ T cells sorted from blood. This TCR was recovered from a human donor in good health. The CDR3 loop reads CASRGTRSGNTIYF. In DNA form, the CDR3 reads TGTGCCAGCCGGGGGACTCGCTCTGGAAACACCATATATTTT.